This T cell receptor (beta chain) was observed in a study of identical twins. The CDR3 totals 13 residues. Trimming cost V 6 bases and J 0 bases, with 9 bases left between them. A word on this clonotype: What it binds is unknown.

All of the donors were Caucasians in good health. TCRdb itself ran the 5' RACE reads through MiXCR, one entry per CDR3 protein. The profile covers approximately 500,000 distinct CDR3 sequences, with about 16% appearing a single time and roughly 0.43% taken by the ten largest. General study results and limits: Zero-insertion analyses were open to partial confounding by invariant MAIT and iNKT cells. Cross-sectional statistical analysis, not tracking of the same donors, underpinned the conclusions.

Separately, the same data were catalogued under a study of yellow fever vaccine responses in identical twins. That investigation notes: Convergence reportedly seemed to mark part of the twins' vaccine T cell response, with personalization marking the rest.

This TCR was recovered from a woman in her late teens or twenties in good health. This chain links TRBV12-3 or TRBV12-4 with TRBJ2-7; D tentatively fits TRBD1 or TRBD2 (6 bases each). The sequenced sample consisted of CD4+ T cells sorted from blood. The CDR3 protein is CASRRDNSYEQYF. The CDR3 coding sequence is TGTGCCAGCAGGCGGGACAACTCCTACGAGCAGTACTTC.